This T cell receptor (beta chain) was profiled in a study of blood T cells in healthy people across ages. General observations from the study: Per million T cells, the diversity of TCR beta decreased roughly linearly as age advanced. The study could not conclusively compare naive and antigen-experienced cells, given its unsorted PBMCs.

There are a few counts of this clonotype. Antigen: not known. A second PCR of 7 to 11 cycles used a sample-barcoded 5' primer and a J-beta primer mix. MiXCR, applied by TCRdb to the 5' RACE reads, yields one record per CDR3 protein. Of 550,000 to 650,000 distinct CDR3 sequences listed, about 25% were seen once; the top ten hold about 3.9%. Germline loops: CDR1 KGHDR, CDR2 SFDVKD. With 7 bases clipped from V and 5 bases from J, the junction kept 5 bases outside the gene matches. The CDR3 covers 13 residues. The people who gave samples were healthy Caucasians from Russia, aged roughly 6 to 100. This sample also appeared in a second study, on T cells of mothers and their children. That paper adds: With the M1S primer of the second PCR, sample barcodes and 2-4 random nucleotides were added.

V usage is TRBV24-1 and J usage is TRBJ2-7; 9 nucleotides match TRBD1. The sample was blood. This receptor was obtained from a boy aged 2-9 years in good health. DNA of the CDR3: TGTGCCACCAGGATGGGACAGGGCCACGAGCAGTACTTC. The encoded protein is CATRMGQGHEQYF.